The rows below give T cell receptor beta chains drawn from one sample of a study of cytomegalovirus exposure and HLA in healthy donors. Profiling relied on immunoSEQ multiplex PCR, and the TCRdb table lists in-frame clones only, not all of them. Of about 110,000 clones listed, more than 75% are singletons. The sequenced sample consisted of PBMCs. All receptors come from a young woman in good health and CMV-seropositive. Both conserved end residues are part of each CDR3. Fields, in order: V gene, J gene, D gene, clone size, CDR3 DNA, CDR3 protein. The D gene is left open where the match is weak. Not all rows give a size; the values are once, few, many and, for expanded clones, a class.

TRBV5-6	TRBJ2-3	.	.	TGTGCCAGCAGCTTGGTACACAGCGGAGATACGCAGTATTTT	CASSLVHSGDTQYF
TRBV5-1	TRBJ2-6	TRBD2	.	TGCGCCAGCAGCAGGCGGGGGGACGGGTCTGGGGCCAACGTCCTGACTTTC	CASSRRGDGSGANVLTF
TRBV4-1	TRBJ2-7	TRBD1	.	TGCGCCAGCAGCCAGGGACAGGCGGCCGAGCAGTACTTC	CASSQGQAAEQYF
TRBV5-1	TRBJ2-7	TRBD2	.	TGCGCCAGCAGCTTGTACCGAACTAGCGGGGGGACTTCGGCGCAGTACTTC	CASSLYRTSGGTSAQYF
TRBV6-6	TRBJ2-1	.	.	TGTGCCAGCAGTTCCCCCGACAGTTACAATGAGCAGTTCTTC	CASSSPDSYNEQFF
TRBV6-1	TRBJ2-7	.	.	TGTGCCAGCAGTGAAGGTCGAGGACAGAGGGTCGAGCAGTACTTC	CASSEGRGQRVEQYF
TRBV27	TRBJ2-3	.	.	TGTGCCAGCAGTATGCGGGGAAGTACAGATACGCAGTATTTT	CASSMRGSTDTQYF
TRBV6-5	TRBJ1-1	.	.	TGTGCCAGCAGTTACCAAAACACAAAGAACACTGAAGCTTTCTTT	CASSYQNTKNTEAFF
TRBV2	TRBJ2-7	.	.	TGTGCCAGCACCAGAGCGGGGACAGGCTACGAGCAGTACTTC	CASTRAGTGYEQYF
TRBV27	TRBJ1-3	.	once	TGTGCCAGCAGGGAACAGGGCTCTGGAAACACCATATATTTT	CASREQGSGNTIYF
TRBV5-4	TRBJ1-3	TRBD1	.	TGTGCCAGCAGCCTACAGGGGTCTGGAAACACCATATATTTT	CASSLQGSGNTIYF
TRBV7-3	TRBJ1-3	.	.	TGTGCCAGCAGCTTAACGTTGGGGTCGACCAGGGACACCATATATTTT	CASSLTLGSTRDTIYF
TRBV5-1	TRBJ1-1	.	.	TGCGCCAGCACCTATAAGTTTGGAGAAACTGAAGCTTTCTTT	CASTYKFGETEAFF
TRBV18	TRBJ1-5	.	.	TGTGCCAGCTCAACAGACCCTCCGGAAGCACAGCCCCAGCATTTT	CASSTDPPEAQPQHF
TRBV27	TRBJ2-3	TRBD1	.	TGTGCCAGCAGTTTATCCGTCAGGGGGCGCTCCACAGATACGCAGTATTTT	CASSLSVRGRSTDTQYF
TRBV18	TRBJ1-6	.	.	TGTGCCAGCTCACCAATCGAGAGCTCACCCCTCCACTTT	CASSPIESSPLHF
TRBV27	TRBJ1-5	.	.	TGTGCCAGCAGTTTGGTCGCAGGGCAGCAGCCCCAGCATTTT	CASSLVAGQQPQHF
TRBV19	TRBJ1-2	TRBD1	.	TGTGCCAGTAGTATAGATCCGGACAGGGCGAGGGGCTACACCTTC	CASSIDPDRARGYTF
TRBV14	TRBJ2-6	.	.	TGTGCCAGCAGCCGCCCCACAGGGTGGGCCAACGTCCTGACTTTC	CASSRPTGWANVLTF
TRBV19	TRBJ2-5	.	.	TGTGCCAGTAGTATCGGAGGGGCTGGCCAAGAGACCCAGTACTTC	CASSIGGAGQETQYF
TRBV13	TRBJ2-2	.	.	TGTGCCAGCAGCTTAGCCCTAGTCCGTAACACCGGGGAGCTGTTTTTT	CASSLALVRNTGELFF
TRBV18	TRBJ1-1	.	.	TGTGCCAGCTCACCGCATCGGGGGGGCCTGGACACTGAAGCTTTCTTT	CASSPHRGGLDTEAFF
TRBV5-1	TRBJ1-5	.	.	TGCGCCAGCAGCTTGGAGGGGCGCGACAATCAGCCCCAGCATTTT	CASSLEGRDNQPQHF
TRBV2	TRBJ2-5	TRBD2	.	TGTGCCAGCATGGGACTAGCGGGAGGGCGGGAGGAGACCCAGTACTTC	CASMGLAGGREETQYF
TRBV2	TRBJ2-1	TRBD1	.	TGTGCCAGCGGGACAGAATACAATGAGCAGTTCTTC	CASGTEYNEQFF